This TCR beta chain was captured in a study of blood T cell repertoires in COVID-19. Cohort 3 donors counted as recovered after two negative PCRs, clearance, or resolved symptoms. Germline loops: CDR1 GTSNPN, CDR2 SVGIG (reference sequence). Trimming cost V 0 bases and J 3 bases, with 14 bases left between them. The CDR3 consists of 15 residues. Clones were sequenced by immunoSEQ multiplex PCR, and TCRdb holds only the in-frame ones, with some missing. The sample contains fewer than 600,000 clones, roughly 90% of which appear only once. This clone was detected a few times. The sequenced sample consisted of PBMCs or T cells enriched from blood (not recorded which). The clonotype was recovered from a woman aged 40 to 50 who had recovered from COVID-19. This chain uses TRBV30 with TRBJ1-1; perhaps TRBD1 as D (5 bases). This CDR3 is CAWSVLGLGHTEAFF. DNA for the CDR3: TGTGCCTGGAGTGTATTGGGGTTGGGGCACACTGAAGCTTTCTTT.